Below are 7 T cell receptor beta chains sequenced from a single sample in a study of shared clonotypes between healthy human individuals. Naivety among CD8 cells was defined by CD45RO negativity and positive CCR7 selection, thereby excluding terminally differentiated effector memory CD45RA+ cells. Clones were read by immunoSEQ multiplex PCR, and TCRdb kept only the in-frame ones, dropping some. The sample lists more than 550,000 clones, 92% occurring once. Sequences were obtained from naive CD8+ T cells sorted from blood. The receptors here all came from a man between 25 and 39 years old in good health.

The rearrangement links TRBV28 to TRBJ2-1; 8 bases map to TRBD2. The junction had 12 bases not matched to a gene; V was cut back by 6 bases and J by 8 bases. The CDR3 consists of 15 residues. CDR1 is MDHEN and CDR2 is SYDVKM in the germline V gene. The CDR3 DNA reads TGTGCCAGCAGGATCGGGACTAGGCCCACCGATGAGCAGTTCTTC. The encoded protein is CASRIGTRPTDEQFF.

The V gene is TRBV5-1, the J gene TRBJ2-3; a weak D match, TRBD2 (6 bases). The CDR3 sequence is 13 residues long. V lost 4 bases and J lost 2, with 8 bases in between. Germline CDR1 and CDR2: SGHRS and YFSETQ. The DNA for the CDR3 is TGCGCCAGCAGCGGGGACTTCACAGATACGCAGTATTTT. This gives the protein CASSGDFTDTQYF.

This chain uses TRBV5-4 with TRBJ1-1; a possible D gene is TRBD1 (6 bases). The CDR3 runs 15 residues. Looked up from germline, CDR1 is SGHNT and CDR2 is YYREEE (reference sequence). V lost 2 bases and J 4 bases, leaving 15 bases between the germline ends. In DNA form, the CDR3 reads TGTGCCAGCAGCTTCTCCCCTGGGGGGCTCACTGAAGCTTTCTTT. Translated: CASSFSPGGLTEAFF.

CDR3 sequence: CASSLPAGEQYF. CDR3 bases: TGTGCCAGCAGCTTACCGGCGGGGGAGCAGTACTTC. The chain has TRBV7-2 and TRBJ2-7, with a weak D call TRBD2 (6 bases). The germline gives CDR1 SGHTA, CDR2 FQGNSA. The CDR3 consists of 12 residues. V was clipped by 2 bases and J by 7 bases, with 9 bases between them.

This clone has just one count. The genes are TRBV11-2 and TRBJ2-1, with D uncertain. CDR3 length equals 14 residues. Deletions cut 5 bases from V and 9 bases from J, with 17 bases between. Germline-derived CDR1 and CDR2 are SGHAT and FQNNGV. The CDR3 spells CASSPPRSDGEQFF. CDR3 DNA: TGTGCCAGCAGCCCCCCACGGTCCGACGGTGAGCAGTTCTTC.

The chain joins TRBV7-9 to TRBJ2-3, with no clear D. Germline-derived CDR1 and CDR2 are SEHNR and FQNEAQ (reference sequence). This CDR3 has 10 amino acids. The ends were cut back, 6 bases at V and 3 bases at J, with 1 base in the middle. The CDR3 DNA is TGTGCCAGCAGGACAGATACGCAGTATTTT. Encoded protein: CASRTDTQYF.

V and J are TRBV9 and TRBJ2-5, with D possibly being TRBD2 (5 bases). The V end lost 3 bases, the J end lost 4 bases, and 13 bases lay between the germline ends. The CDR3 totals 14 residues. Germline CDR1 and CDR2: SGDLS and YYNGEE. The CDR3 spells CASSENGMRETQYF. The CDR3, as DNA: TGTGCCAGCAGCGAAAACGGGATGCGAGAGACCCAGTACTTC.